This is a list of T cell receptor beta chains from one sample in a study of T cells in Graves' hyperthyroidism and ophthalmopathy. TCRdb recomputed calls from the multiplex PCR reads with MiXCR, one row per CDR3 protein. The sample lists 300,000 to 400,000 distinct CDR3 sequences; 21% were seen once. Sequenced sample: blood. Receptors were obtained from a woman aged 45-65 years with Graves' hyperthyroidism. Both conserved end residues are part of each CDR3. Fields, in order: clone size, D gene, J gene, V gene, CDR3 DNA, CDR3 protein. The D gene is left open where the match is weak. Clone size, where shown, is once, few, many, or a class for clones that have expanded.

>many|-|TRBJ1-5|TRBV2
TGTGCCAGCAGTGGGGCTTATAGCAATCAGCCCCAGCATTTT
CASSGAYSNQPQHF
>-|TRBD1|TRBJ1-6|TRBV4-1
TGCGCCAGCAGCCAAGAAGTGCCACAGGGGAATAATTCACCCCTCCACTTT
CASSQEVPQGNNSPLHF
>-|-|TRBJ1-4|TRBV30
TGTGCCTGGGGTATCAATGAAAAACTGTTTTTT
CAWGINEKLFF
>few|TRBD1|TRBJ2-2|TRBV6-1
TGTGCCAGCTTGGGGACAGTGAACACCGGGGAGCTGTTTTTT
CASLGTVNTGELFF
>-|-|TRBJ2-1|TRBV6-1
TGTGCCAGCAGTGAAATGGGCTGGACTTGGCAGTTCTTC
CASSEMGWTWQFF
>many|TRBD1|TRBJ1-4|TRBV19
TGTGCCAGTAAAGCGGGACAGGGTTCGCGAAGTAATGAAAAACTGTTTTTT
CASKAGQGSRSNEKLFF
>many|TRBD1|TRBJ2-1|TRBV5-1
TGCGCCAGCAGCACCGGGACAGGGATCCATGAGCAGTTCTTC
CASSTGTGIHEQFF
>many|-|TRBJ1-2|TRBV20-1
TGCAGTGCTAGAGATCTACAGATCGAGTTGCTAAACTATGGCTACACCTTC
CSARDLQIELLNYGYTF
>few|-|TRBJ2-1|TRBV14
TGTGCCAGCAGCCAAGATATCGGTCTGGGGAAGCAGTTCTTC
CASSQDIGLGKQFF
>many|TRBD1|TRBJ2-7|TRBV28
TGTGCCAGCAGTTCACAAGACAGGGGGAGGGAGCAGTACTTC
CASSSQDRGREQYF
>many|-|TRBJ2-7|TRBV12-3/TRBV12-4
TGTGCCAGCAGTTTGGGGGGGCGGGACGAGCAGTACTTC
CASSLGGRDEQYF
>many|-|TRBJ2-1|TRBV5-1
TGCGCCAGCAGCTTGTCAGGGGCTTCCTACAATGAGCAGTTCTTC
CASSLSGASYNEQFF
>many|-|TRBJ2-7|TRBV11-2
TGTGCCAGCAGTTTAGGGACCTACGAGCAGTACTTC
CASSLGTYEQYF
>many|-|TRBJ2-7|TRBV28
TGTGCCAGCCACCTCCGGAGGTCCTACGAGCAGTACTTC
CASHLRRSYEQYF
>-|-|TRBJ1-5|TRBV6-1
TGTGCCAGCAGTGTCGTTATTAGCAATCAGCCCCAGCATTTT
CASSVVISNQPQHF
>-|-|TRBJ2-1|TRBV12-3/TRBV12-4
TGTGCCGGCAGTTTAGGTGAGCAGTTCTTC
CAGSLGEQFF
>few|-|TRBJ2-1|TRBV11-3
TGTGCCAGCAGCTCCCTTAACAGGTGGGCCCCCGAAGGCAATGAGCAGTTCTTC
CASSSLNRWAPEGNEQFF
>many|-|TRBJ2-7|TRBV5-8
TGTGCCAGCAGCCGTTTGGGGTCTTCTTACGAGCAGTACTTC
CASSRLGSSYEQYF
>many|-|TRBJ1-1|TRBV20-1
TGCAGTGCTAGAGATGCAGGGAAGAGGACTGAAGCTTTCTTT
CSARDAGKRTEAFF
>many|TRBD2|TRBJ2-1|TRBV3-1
TGTGCCAGCAGCAATCGGGGGGGCCCTCGGGTTGATGAGCAGTTCTTC
CASSNRGGPRVDEQFF
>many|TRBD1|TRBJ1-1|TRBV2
TGTGCCAGCAGTGAAAGGAGACAGGGTGTTACTGAAGCTTTCTTT
CASSERRQGVTEAFF
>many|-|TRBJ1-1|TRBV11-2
TGTGCCAGCAGCTTAGGATCAGGAGGAACAGCTTTCTTT
CASSLGSGGTAFF
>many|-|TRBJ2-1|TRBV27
TGTGCCAGCAGTTTAGCTAGCTCCTACAATGAGCAGTTCTTC
CASSLASSYNEQFF
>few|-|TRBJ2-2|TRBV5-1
TGCGCCAGCAGCTTGGCCGGGTGGACTACCATCATCGGGGAGCTGTTTTTT
CASSLAGWTTIIGELFF
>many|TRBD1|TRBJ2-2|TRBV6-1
TGTGCCAGCACCCCCAGGGGGCCAGGCGGGGAGCTGTTTTTT
CASTPRGPGGELFF
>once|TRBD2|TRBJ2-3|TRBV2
TGTGCCAGCAGTGAAGAGGCTAGCGGGTGGAGAGATACGCAGTATTTT
CASSEEASGWRDTQYF
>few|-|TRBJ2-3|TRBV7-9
TGTGCCAGCAGCTTAGCGGGGGCTAACACAGATACGCAGTATTTT
CASSLAGANTDTQYF
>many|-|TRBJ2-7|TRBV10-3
TGTGCCATCAGTGAGTCGGGGGTATCGGACGGGACGATCTACGAGCAGTACTTC
CAISESGVSDGTIYEQYF
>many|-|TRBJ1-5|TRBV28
TGTGCCAGCAATATTCCCGGGTCCCATCAGCCCCAGCATTTT
CASNIPGSHQPQHF
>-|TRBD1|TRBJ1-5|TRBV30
TGTGCCTGGAGCTCTAGTCGACAGGGAAGTCAGCCCCAGCATTTT
CAWSSSRQGSQPQHF
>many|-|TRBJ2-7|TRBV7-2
TGTGCCAGCAGCCCAACATCCGGTAGGTTGTACGAGCAGTACTTC
CASSPTSGRLYEQYF
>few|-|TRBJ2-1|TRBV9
TGTGCCAGCAGCCCCAATAGTCAACTGTTTAATGAGCAGTTCTTC
CASSPNSQLFNEQFF
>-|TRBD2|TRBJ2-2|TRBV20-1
TGCAGTGCTAGAGATCAACTAGCGGAGAGTAACACCGGGGAGCTGTTTTTT
CSARDQLAESNTGELFF
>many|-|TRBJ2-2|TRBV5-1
TGCGCCAGCAGCTTGGATGGGTCAGTGGCGCCCACCGGGGAGCTGTTTTTT
CASSLDGSVAPTGELFF
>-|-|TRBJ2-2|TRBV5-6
TGTGCCAGCAGCTTGAGGGCAACCTCGAACACCGGGGAGCTGTTTTTT
CASSLRATSNTGELFF
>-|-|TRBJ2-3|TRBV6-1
TGTGCCAGCAGTGAGCAGCGGGCTAGCACAGATACGCAGTATTTT
CASSEQRASTDTQYF
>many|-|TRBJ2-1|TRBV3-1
TGTGCCAGCAGCCTCGATGGAGGGTTCTCCTACAATGAGCAGTTCTTC
CASSLDGGFSYNEQFF
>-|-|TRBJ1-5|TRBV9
TGTGCCAGCAGCGTAGGAGCAGGGGAAAGTCAGCCCCAGCATTTT
CASSVGAGESQPQHF
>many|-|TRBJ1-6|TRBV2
TGTGCCAGCAGTGGGGAGGGCTCCTATAATTCACCCCTCCACTTT
CASSGEGSYNSPLHF
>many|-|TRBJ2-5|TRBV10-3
TGTGCCACACAGGAGTTCGAGACCCAGTACTTC
CATQEFETQYF